The rows below give T cell receptor beta chains drawn from one sample of a study of blood T cells in healthy people across ages. Each CDR3 protein gets one entry after TCRdb re-called the 5' RACE reads with MiXCR. The sample has about 570,000 distinct CDR3 sequences; 27% are singletons. Sequenced material: blood. These receptors all come from a woman aged 70-85 years in good health. CDR3s include the opening cysteine and the closing phenylalanine or tryptophan. D genes are given only for firm matches. Only some rows state a clone size, as once, few, many or a class for expanded clones.

j_gene: TRBJ1-4; v_gene: TRBV20-1; abundance: many; d_gene: NA; CDR3aa: CSARTAEKLFF; CDR3nt: TGCAGTGCCCGGACGGCTGAAAAACTGTTTTTT
j_gene: TRBJ1-2; v_gene: TRBV5-1; abundance: NA; d_gene: TRBD1; CDR3aa: CASSLLTGGAYGYTF; CDR3nt: TGCGCCAGCAGCTTGTTGACAGGGGGCGCGTATGGCTACACCTTC
j_gene: TRBJ2-6; v_gene: TRBV24-1; abundance: NA; d_gene: NA; CDR3aa: CATSDLTGANVLTF; CDR3nt: TGTGCCACCAGTGATTTAACCGGGGCCAACGTCCTGACTTTC
j_gene: TRBJ1-3; v_gene: TRBV7-8; abundance: NA; d_gene: NA; CDR3aa: CASSVRGARSGNTIYF; CDR3nt: TGTGCCAGCAGCGTAAGAGGGGCCCGCTCTGGAAACACCATATATTTT
j_gene: TRBJ2-3; v_gene: TRBV5-4; abundance: NA; d_gene: TRBD1; CDR3aa: CASRSLDRDHDTQYF; CDR3nt: TGTGCCAGCAGAAGCTTGGACAGGGACCATGATACGCAGTATTTT
j_gene: TRBJ1-1; v_gene: TRBV24-1; abundance: few; d_gene: NA; CDR3aa: CATAAGNTEAFF; CDR3nt: TGTGCCACCGCAGCGGGCAACACTGAAGCTTTCTTT
j_gene: TRBJ2-4; v_gene: TRBV6-2/TRBV6-3; abundance: NA; d_gene: NA; CDR3aa: CASRKGLEEIKNIQYF; CDR3nt: TGTGCCAGCAGAAAAGGGCTAGAAGAAATCAAAAACATTCAGTACTTC
j_gene: TRBJ1-5; v_gene: TRBV5-6; abundance: NA; d_gene: NA; CDR3aa: CASSFGRQPRHF; CDR3nt: TGTGCCAGCAGCTTTGGGAGGCAGCCCCGGCATTTT
j_gene: TRBJ2-2; v_gene: TRBV13; abundance: few; d_gene: NA; CDR3aa: CASSSDGLGGELFF; CDR3nt: TGTGCCAGCAGCTCTGATGGACTGGGCGGGGAGCTGTTTTTT
j_gene: TRBJ1-2; v_gene: TRBV29-1; abundance: NA; d_gene: NA; CDR3aa: CSVGMGTEGYTF; CDR3nt: TGCAGCGTTGGGATGGGGACGGAGGGCTACACCTTC
j_gene: TRBJ2-5; v_gene: TRBV20-1; abundance: NA; d_gene: NA; CDR3aa: CSAGRQVETQYF; CDR3nt: TGCAGTGCTGGTAGACAGGTGGAGACCCAGTACTTC
j_gene: TRBJ2-1; v_gene: TRBV12-3/TRBV12-4; abundance: NA; d_gene: NA; CDR3aa: CASSLNGWRANEQFF; CDR3nt: TGTGCCAGCAGTTTAAACGGGTGGAGGGCCAATGAGCAGTTCTTC
j_gene: TRBJ1-2; v_gene: TRBV6-4; abundance: NA; d_gene: NA; CDR3aa: CASVREGIGDTF; CDR3nt: TGTGCCAGCGTCCGTGAAGGGATTGGGGACACCTTC
j_gene: TRBJ1-1; v_gene: TRBV27; abundance: few; d_gene: TRBD1; CDR3aa: CASGDRMNTEAFF; CDR3nt: TGTGCCAGCGGGGACAGGATGAACACTGAAGCTTTCTTT
j_gene: TRBJ2-1; v_gene: TRBV20-1; abundance: NA; d_gene: NA; CDR3aa: CSARDQGKNEQFF; CDR3nt: TGCAGTGCTAGAGATCAGGGGAAGAATGAGCAGTTCTTC
j_gene: TRBJ1-6; v_gene: TRBV19; abundance: NA; d_gene: NA; CDR3aa: CASGDGRKPLHF; CDR3nt: TGTGCCAGCGGCGACGGCCGTAAACCCCTCCACTTT
j_gene: TRBJ2-7; v_gene: TRBV7-2; abundance: few; d_gene: TRBD1; CDR3aa: CASSPGQGIYEQYF; CDR3nt: TGTGCCAGCAGCCCGGGACAGGGTATCTACGAGCAGTACTTC
j_gene: TRBJ2-5; v_gene: TRBV7-3; abundance: NA; d_gene: NA; CDR3aa: CASSSRGGTDRYQETQYF; CDR3nt: TGTGCCAGCAGCTCCCGAGGGGGGACTGATCGGTACCAAGAGACCCAGTACTTC
j_gene: TRBJ2-7; v_gene: TRBV6-2/TRBV6-3; abundance: NA; d_gene: TRBD1; CDR3aa: CASRPQTGADYEQYF; CDR3nt: TGTGCCAGCAGGCCCCAGACAGGGGCGGACTACGAGCAGTACTTC
j_gene: TRBJ2-7; v_gene: TRBV5-1; abundance: once; d_gene: TRBD1; CDR3aa: CASSLDRDRGRFDSYEQYF; CDR3nt: TGCGCCAGCAGCTTGGACCGGGACAGGGGGCGATTTGACTCCTACGAGCAGTACTTC
j_gene: TRBJ1-2; v_gene: TRBV6-5; abundance: few; d_gene: NA; CDR3aa: CASSYYGSRSGYTF; CDR3nt: TGTGCCAGCAGTTACTATGGCTCTCGGTCGGGCTACACCTTC
j_gene: TRBJ2-2; v_gene: TRBV7-2; abundance: NA; d_gene: NA; CDR3aa: CASSLARDTGELFF; CDR3nt: TGTGCCAGCAGCTTAGCGCGGGACACCGGGGAGCTGTTTTTT
j_gene: TRBJ2-1; v_gene: TRBV9; abundance: NA; d_gene: NA; CDR3aa: CASSPQVFDNEQFF; CDR3nt: TGTGCCAGCAGCCCACAGGTATTCGACAATGAGCAGTTCTTC
j_gene: TRBJ1-2; v_gene: TRBV6-1; abundance: NA; d_gene: NA; CDR3aa: CASSVLQEGWGYTF; CDR3nt: TGTGCCAGCAGTGTCCTACAGGAAGGATGGGGCTACACCTTC
j_gene: TRBJ2-7; v_gene: TRBV2; abundance: NA; d_gene: NA; CDR3aa: CASSEFAGNYEQYF; CDR3nt: TGTGCCAGCAGTGAATTTGCAGGGAACTACGAGCAGTACTTC
j_gene: TRBJ2-3; v_gene: TRBV5-1; abundance: few; d_gene: NA; CDR3aa: CASRAEGSTDTQYF; CDR3nt: TGCGCCAGCAGGGCCGAGGGGAGCACAGATACGCAGTATTTT
j_gene: TRBJ2-1; v_gene: TRBV15; abundance: NA; d_gene: NA; CDR3aa: CATSRGKGNHEQFF; CDR3nt: TGTGCCACCAGCAGAGGGAAAGGGAACCATGAGCAGTTCTTC
j_gene: TRBJ2-2; v_gene: TRBV5-1; abundance: many; d_gene: NA; CDR3aa: CASSLVLAGTGELFF; CDR3nt: TGCGCCAGCAGCTTGGTACTAGCCGGCACCGGGGAGCTGTTTTTT
j_gene: TRBJ2-7; v_gene: TRBV5-1; abundance: NA; d_gene: TRBD1; CDR3aa: CASSESPGTGKYEQYF; CDR3nt: TGCGCCAGCAGCGAAAGTCCCGGGACAGGAAAATACGAGCAGTACTTC
j_gene: TRBJ2-3; v_gene: TRBV7-9; abundance: few; d_gene: TRBD2; CDR3aa: CASSLGRTSGGTETDTQYF; CDR3nt: TGTGCCAGCAGCTTAGGGCGAACTAGCGGGGGGACCGAAACAGATACGCAGTATTTT
j_gene: TRBJ2-2; v_gene: TRBV10-3; abundance: NA; d_gene: NA; CDR3aa: CAISESWGEAGELFF; CDR3nt: TGTGCCATCAGTGAGTCGTGGGGTGAAGCCGGAGAGCTGTTTTTT
j_gene: TRBJ2-7; v_gene: TRBV7-6; abundance: NA; d_gene: TRBD1; CDR3aa: CASSSTGDEQYF; CDR3nt: TGTGCCAGCAGTTCTACAGGGGACGAGCAGTACTTC
j_gene: TRBJ1-2; v_gene: TRBV7-2; abundance: NA; d_gene: TRBD1; CDR3aa: CASSSKGQPYGYTF; CDR3nt: TGTGCCAGCAGCTCGAAGGGACAGCCCTATGGCTACACCTTC
j_gene: TRBJ2-7; v_gene: TRBV9; abundance: NA; d_gene: NA; CDR3aa: CASSVGGIGLSYEQYF; CDR3nt: TGTGCCAGCAGCGTAGGTGGGATAGGCCTTTCCTACGAGCAGTACTTC
j_gene: TRBJ1-2; v_gene: TRBV20-1; abundance: few; d_gene: NA; CDR3aa: CSAPGDIFGYTF; CDR3nt: TGCAGTGCTCCCGGCGACATATTTGGCTACACCTTC
j_gene: TRBJ1-4; v_gene: TRBV12-3/TRBV12-4; abundance: NA; d_gene: NA; CDR3aa: CASSLSASSGKLFF; CDR3nt: TGTGCCAGCAGTTTATCCGCGAGTTCAGGAAAACTGTTTTTT
j_gene: TRBJ2-7; v_gene: TRBV11-2; abundance: NA; d_gene: TRBD2; CDR3aa: CASSLDSGLAGIYEQYF; CDR3nt: TGTGCCAGCAGCTTAGACTCCGGACTAGCGGGGATCTACGAGCAGTACTTC
j_gene: TRBJ1-1; v_gene: TRBV12-3/TRBV12-4; abundance: NA; d_gene: NA; CDR3aa: CASSRHSMNTEAFF; CDR3nt: TGTGCCAGCAGTAGACACAGCATGAACACTGAAGCTTTCTTT
j_gene: TRBJ1-1; v_gene: TRBV7-8; abundance: NA; d_gene: TRBD1; CDR3aa: CASVGWTGFEGAFF; CDR3nt: TGTGCCAGCGTGGGGTGGACAGGGTTTGAGGGAGCTTTCTTT
j_gene: TRBJ2-2; v_gene: TRBV20-1; abundance: NA; d_gene: TRBD2; CDR3aa: CSARRGTGLSNTGELFF; CDR3nt: TGCAGTGCTAGAAGGGGAACGGGACTATCGAACACCGGGGAGCTGTTTTTT
j_gene: TRBJ2-7; v_gene: TRBV2; abundance: NA; d_gene: NA; CDR3aa: CASSDRAEQYF; CDR3nt: TGTGCCAGCAGTGACAGGGCCGAGCAGTACTTC
j_gene: TRBJ2-7; v_gene: TRBV4-3; abundance: few; d_gene: NA; CDR3aa: CASSQGGAASTYEQYF; CDR3nt: TGCGCCAGCAGCCAAGGAGGGGCGGCCTCAACCTACGAGCAGTACTTC
j_gene: TRBJ2-2; v_gene: TRBV6-2/TRBV6-3; abundance: NA; d_gene: NA; CDR3aa: CASRLTGLGTGELFF; CDR3nt: TGTGCCAGCAGACTGACAGGTTTGGGCACCGGGGAGCTGTTTTTT
j_gene: TRBJ2-5; v_gene: TRBV4-1; abundance: few; d_gene: NA; CDR3aa: CASSLTQGGKTQYF; CDR3nt: TGCGCCAGCAGCCTTACACAGGGGGGGAAGACCCAGTACTTC
j_gene: TRBJ1-1; v_gene: TRBV29-1; abundance: NA; d_gene: NA; CDR3aa: CSVEEVKAGEAFF; CDR3nt: TGCAGCGTTGAGGAGGTAAAAGCCGGTGAAGCTTTCTTT
j_gene: TRBJ1-4; v_gene: TRBV20-1; abundance: NA; d_gene: TRBD1; CDR3aa: CSAPRTGVEKLFF; CDR3nt: TGCAGCGCACCACGGACAGGGGTTGAAAAACTGTTTTTT
j_gene: TRBJ2-3; v_gene: TRBV12-3/TRBV12-4; abundance: few; d_gene: NA; CDR3aa: CASSPLNTQYF; CDR3nt: TGTGCCAGCAGCCCGCTAAATACGCAGTATTTT
j_gene: TRBJ2-5; v_gene: TRBV4-1; abundance: NA; d_gene: NA; CDR3aa: CASSQANSGASKETQYF; CDR3nt: TGCGCCAGCAGCCAAGCGAATAGCGGCGCCTCCAAGGAGACCCAGTACTTC
j_gene: TRBJ1-4; v_gene: TRBV29-1; abundance: NA; d_gene: NA; CDR3aa: CSVARGGEKLFF; CDR3nt: TGCAGCGTTGCGAGAGGTGGCGAAAAACTGTTTTTT
j_gene: TRBJ2-2; v_gene: TRBV2; abundance: few; d_gene: TRBD1; CDR3aa: CASSDQGASNTGELFF; CDR3nt: TGTGCCAGCAGTGACCAGGGGGCATCGAACACCGGGGAGCTGTTTTTT
j_gene: TRBJ2-5; v_gene: TRBV7-9; abundance: few; d_gene: TRBD2; CDR3aa: CASSSRLAGLYQETQYF; CDR3nt: TGTGCCAGCAGCTCCCGACTAGCGGGCTTGTACCAAGAGACCCAGTACTTC
j_gene: TRBJ1-5; v_gene: TRBV6-6; abundance: NA; d_gene: NA; CDR3aa: CASSITGGGNQPQHF; CDR3nt: TGTGCCAGCAGTATAACAGGAGGCGGGAATCAGCCCCAGCATTTT
j_gene: TRBJ2-6; v_gene: TRBV7-9; abundance: few; d_gene: TRBD1; CDR3aa: CASSLTGGRNSGTNVLTF; CDR3nt: TGTGCCAGCAGCCTGACAGGGGGTCGGAACTCTGGGACCAACGTCCTGACTTTC
j_gene: TRBJ2-3; v_gene: TRBV20-1; abundance: few; d_gene: TRBD2; CDR3aa: CSARDSLVVAGADTQYF; CDR3nt: TGCAGTGCTAGAGATTCCCTCGTGGTAGCGGGGGCAGATACGCAGTATTTT
j_gene: TRBJ2-3; v_gene: TRBV11-2; abundance: NA; d_gene: NA; CDR3aa: CASSFRPRGMVTQYF; CDR3nt: TGTGCCAGCAGCTTTCGGCCTAGGGGAATGGTAACGCAGTATTTT